The entry that follows covers one T cell receptor (beta chain) sequence. The sample is drawn from a study of blood T cell repertoires in COVID-19. Study details: Whether acute or convalescent, the COVID-19 samples came from the United States, Italy and Spain. From T cells, B-cell-depleted T cells, or PBMCs came the material, which was cDNA or gDNA.

The CDR3 sequence is 14 residues long. Between the trimmed V and J ends, which lost 6 bases and 2 bases, there was a span of 13 bases. Germline CDR1 reads SGHTA; CDR2 reads FQGTGA. Clones were sequenced by immunoSEQ multiplex PCR, and TCRdb holds only the in-frame ones, with some missing. Of fewer than 45,000 clones in the sample, around nine tenths were seen once. The chain employs TRBV7-3 and TRBJ1-1; the D is unclear. The sequenced sample was peripheral blood. The receptor comes from a man between 60 and 75 years old with active or convalescent COVID-19. In DNA form, the CDR3 reads TGTGCCAGCAGTCTCCTTGGAGAAAACACTGAAGCTTTCTTT. Its translation: CASSLLGENTEAFF.